These 22 T cell receptor beta chains share one sample of origin, sequenced in a study of radiotherapy plus CTLA-4 blockade in lung cancer. Assay: immunoSEQ multiplex PCR; the TCRdb copy retains only in-frame clones and omits some. The sample records about 97,000 clones, about 70% being singletons. This sample comprised peripheral blood, obtained from a patient treated with radiotherapy plus ipilimumab. The receptors here all came from a human donor with non-small cell lung cancer who had a partial response to radiotherapy plus ipilimumab. Some clones in this sample may be carry-over from other donors' samples.

The CDR3 loop reads CASSYRSGGARETQYF. The CDR3, as DNA: TGTGCCAGCAGTTACCGCAGCGGGGGGGCCCGGGAGACCCAGTACTTC. This chain connects TRBV6-6 to TRBJ2-5, with 10 positions matching TRBD2. Germline V lookup: CDR1 MNHNY, CDR2 SVGAGI (reference sequence). After removal of 2 bases from V and 5 bases from J, the junction contained 8 bases not matched to a gene. The CDR3 runs to 16 residues.

The V call is TRBV4-1, the J call TRBJ1-5; 9 positions agree with TRBD1. The CDR3 runs 16 residues. CDR1 is MGHRA, CDR2 YSYEKL, per germline. J gave up 2 bases and V 1 base, and 3 bases lay outside the gene matches. As DNA, the CDR3 is TGCGCCAGCAGCCAAGTTAGGACAGGGGGCAATCAGCCCCAGCATTTT. Translation gives CASSQVRTGGNQPQHF.

This clone was seen a few times. The CDR3: CASSFASGASNEQFF. The CDR3 nucleotides are TGTGCCAGCAGCTTTGCTAGCGGAGCCTCCAATGAGCAGTTCTTC. The chain carries TRBV6-6 and TRBJ2-1; 7 bases align to TRBD2. Trimming took 6 bases from V and 6 from J; bases not matched to a gene: 11. CDR1 is MNHNY and CDR2 is SVGAGI in the germline V gene (reference sequence). This CDR3 comprises 15 residues.

The chain employs TRBV5-1 and TRBJ1-4; D call uncertain. The CDR3 spans 16 residues. The germline V gene has CDR1 SGHRS and CDR2 YFSETQ. Trimming pared 1 base from V and 0 bases from J, leaving 10 bases between. CDR3 in DNA: TGCGCCAGCAGCTTGTATAGGAGAGCAACTAATGAAAAACTGTTTTTT. Its translation is CASSLYRRATNEKLFF.

V usage is TRBV7-8 and J usage is TRBJ1-4; the match to TRBD1 covers 7 bases. J gave up 7 bases and V 4 bases, and 12 bases lay outside the gene matches. Germline-derived CDR1 and CDR2 are SGHVS and FQNEAQ. CDR3 length: 16 amino acids. The CDR3 sequence is CASSSLNRGHGEKLFF. In nucleotides, the CDR3 is TGTGCCAGCAGCTCTCTGAACAGGGGACATGGTGAAAAACTGTTTTTT.

The V and J genes are TRBV2 and TRBJ1-2; 10 bases align to TRBD1. CDR1 is SNHLY, CDR2 FYNNEI, per germline. The CDR3 spans 15 residues. V shed 4 bases, J shed 6 bases, and the junction held 8 bases outside the gene matches. The CDR3 bases are TGTGCCAGCAGTGGACGGGACAGGGGAGAAGATGGCTACACCTTC. Encoded protein: CASSGRDRGEDGYTF. Full variable domain (outside the CDR3, taken from reference TRBV2 and TRBJ1-2): EPEVTQTPSHQVTQMGQEVILRCVPISNHLYFYWYRQILGQKVEFLVSFYNNEISEKSEIFDDQFSVERPDGSNFTLKIRSTKLEDSAMYFCASSGRDRGEDGYTFGSGTRLTVV.

This clone was seen only a few times. This chain links TRBV10-1 with TRBJ2-7; 8 bases are shared with TRBD2. The trim removed 3 bases at V and 3 bases at J, leaving 4 bases unmatched. Germline V gene lookup returns CDR1 WNHNN and CDR2 SYGVQD (reference sequence). This CDR3 is built from 14 residues. The DNA for the CDR3 is TGCGCCAGCAGTGAAGCGGGAGCCGTCTACGAGCAGTACTTC. This gives the protein CASSEAGAVYEQYF.

This clone came up a few times. This chain joins TRBV30 and TRBJ1-5, with no clear D. Between the trimmed V and J ends, which lost 0 bases and 1 base, there was a span of 4 bases. This CDR3 spans 13 amino acids. The V gene's germline CDR1 is GTSNPN and CDR2 SVGIG (reference sequence). CDR3 DNA sequence: TGTGCCTGGAGTGTACACAGCAATCAGCCCCAGCATTTT. It codes for CAWSVHSNQPQHF. The entire variable domain, with the rest obtained from reference TRBV30 and TRBJ1-5, is as follows: SQTIHQWPATLVQPVGSPLSLECTVEGTSNPNLYWYRQAAGRGLQLLFYSVGIGQISSEVPQNLSASRPQDRQFILSSKKLLLSDSGFYLCAWSVHSNQPQHFGDGTRLSIL.

This chain's CDR3 is CASSLILAAYNEQFF. The CDR3 DNA is TGTGCCAGCAGCTTAATCCTAGCGGCCTACAATGAGCAGTTCTTC. The V and J genes are TRBV11-2 and TRBJ2-1; 7 bases line up with TRBD2. Germline lookup yields CDR1 SGHAT and CDR2 FQNNGV. V shed 2 bases and J 2 bases; nucleotides not matched to a gene: 3. This CDR3 is built from 15 residues.

J is TRBJ2-1 and V is TRBV29-1; 8 nucleotides align to TRBD2. Germline trimming cut 6 bases from V and 5 bases from J; bases unmatched to any gene: 6. The CDR3 loop spans 13 amino acids. Germline CDR1 and CDR2: SQVTM and ANQGSEA. The CDR3 sequence: CSVGTSFNNEQFF. As DNA, the CDR3 is TGCAGCGTGGGGACTAGTTTTAACAATGAGCAGTTCTTC.

The table lists this clone with a count of one. The V and J genes are TRBV4-2 and TRBJ2-6; a weak D match, TRBD1 (6 bases). Trimming stripped 2 bases from V and 0 bases from J, with 11 bases between. The length of the CDR3 is 17 residues. CDR1 and CDR2 from the germline V gene are LGHNA and YNFKEQ. The chain's CDR3 is CASSQPRGGSGANVLTF. The CDR3 nucleotides are TGTGCCAGCAGCCAACCCAGGGGTGGCTCTGGGGCCAACGTCCTGACTTTC.

The genes are TRBV30 and TRBJ2-7, with a possible D match to TRBD2 (5 bases). The germline V gene encodes CDR1 GTSNPN and CDR2 SVGIG (reference sequence). V lost 4 bases, J lost 6 bases, and 10 bases lay in between. The CDR3 covers 11 residues. Here the CDR3 reads CAWTLGSEQYF. CDR3 in DNA: TGTGCCTGGACCCTGGGGAGCGAGCAGTACTTC.

This clone showed up just a few times. The chain joins TRBV28 to TRBJ1-6; the D gene is possibly TRBD1 (6 bases). This CDR3 region has 15 residues. Per the germline V gene, CDR1 is MDHEN and CDR2 is SYDVKM. V was clipped by 6 bases and J by 10 bases, with 19 bases between them. CDR3 DNA sequence: TGTGCCAGCAGCTATACCAGACAGGTTGGCTCACCCCTCCACTTT. This codes for CASSYTRQVGSPLHF.

The sample holds one count of this clone. This chain connects TRBV25-1 to TRBJ2-2, with D unresolved. Trimming removed 4 bases at V and 6 bases at J, with 6 bases between. The CDR3 contains 12 residues. Germline V gives CDR1 MGHDK, CDR2 SYGVNS. CDR3 nucleotide sequence: TGTGCCAGCAGTGGTCCGTCCGGGGAGCTGTTTTTT. Amino acids: CASSGPSGELFF.

The genes are TRBV5-6 and TRBJ1-1, with D unresolved. V was shortened by 4 bases and J by 0 bases, with 13 bases between the two germline ends. Germline V gene data show CDR1 as SGHDT and CDR2 as YYEEEE. The CDR3 has 15 amino acids. The CDR3: CASSPLGRMNTEAFF. The DNA for the CDR3 is TGTGCCAGCAGCCCCCTGGGGAGAATGAACACTGAAGCTTTCTTT. The full variable domain, completed using reference TRBV5-6 and TRBJ1-1, is DAGVTQSPTHLIKTRGQQVTLRCSPKSGHDTVSWYQQALGQGPQFIFQYYEEEERQRGNFPDRFSGHQFPNYSSELNVNALLLGDSALYLCASSPLGRMNTEAFFGQGTRLTVV.

The gene calls are TRBV11-3 and TRBJ2-1, with a possible D match to TRBD1 (7 bases). The CDR3 is made up of 14 amino acids. Germline V lookup: CDR1 SGHNT, CDR2 YENEEA. V gave up 4 bases and J gave up 7 bases, with 14 bases separating them. CDR3 sequence reads: CASSSRGVGNEQFF. The CDR3 DNA is TGTGCCAGCAGCTCCAGGGGGGTTGGTAATGAGCAGTTCTTC.

As DNA, the CDR3 is TGTGCCAGCAGTCTCACAGGGATCGGGCCTTACGAGCAGTACTTC. It yields the protein CASSLTGIGPYEQYF. The chain joins TRBV27 to TRBJ2-7, with D tentatively TRBD1 (6 bases). Between the trimmed V and J ends, which lost 5 bases and 4 bases, there was a span of 18 bases. This CDR3 is 15 amino acids long. Germline lookup yields CDR1 MNHEY and CDR2 SMNVEV (reference sequence).

This chain uses TRBV19 with TRBJ1-2; TRBD1 aligns across 7 bases. V dropped 4 bases and J dropped 7; count of bases not matched to a gene: 9. This CDR3 region has 14 residues. The germline gives CDR1 LNHDA, CDR2 SQIVND (reference sequence). CDR3 amino acids: CASSRVNTGVGYTF. The CDR3 bases are TGTGCCAGTAGTAGAGTCAATACAGGGGTTGGCTACACCTTC.

The chain joins TRBV18 to TRBJ2-2; TRBD2 agrees at 12 bases. The V and J ends lost 2 bases and 0 bases, in that order; junction bases with no gene match: 7. The CDR3 runs 19 residues. Germline V lookup: CDR1 KGHSH, CDR2 LQKENI. This chain's CDR3 is CASSPIGLAGTANTGELFF. The CDR3 bases are TGTGCCAGCTCACCAATCGGACTAGCGGGGACCGCGAACACCGGGGAGCTGTTTTTT.

There are many counts of this clone. Additional DNA sequences in this sample encode the identical CDR3. The V call is TRBV7-3, the J call TRBJ2-1, with D maybe TRBD2 (6 bases). The CDR3 has 14 amino acids. V was pared by 5 bases and J by 4 bases, with 12 bases between. The V gene's germline CDR1 is SGHTA and CDR2 FQGTGA. The CDR3 DNA is TGTGCCAGCAGCACGGGACTTCCGTACAATGAGCAGTTCTTC. Translated, it gives CASSTGLPYNEQFF.

J is TRBJ2-5 and V is TRBV2; TRBD1 matches 9 bases. The CDR3 consists of 13 residues. Germline CDR1 and CDR2: SNHLY and FYNNEI. The junction had 7 bases not matched to a gene; V was cut back by 7 bases and J by 7 bases. CDR3 protein: CASTGTGKWTQYF. CDR3 sequence (DNA): TGTGCCAGCACTGGGACAGGGAAGTGGACCCAGTACTTC.

This clone was counted between two and nine times. The chain couples TRBV9 to TRBJ2-1, with TRBD2 identical over 8 bases. V lost 3 bases and J lost 7; bases outside the gene matches: 27. Germline lookup yields CDR1 SGDLS and CDR2 YYNGEE. The CDR3 length is 21 residues. CDR3 in DNA: TGTGCCAGCAGCGCCCCGGGACGGTCCGGGAGGGGGGCCTATTACGGGAATGAGCAGTTCTTC. Translating it yields CASSAPGRSGRGAYYGNEQFF.